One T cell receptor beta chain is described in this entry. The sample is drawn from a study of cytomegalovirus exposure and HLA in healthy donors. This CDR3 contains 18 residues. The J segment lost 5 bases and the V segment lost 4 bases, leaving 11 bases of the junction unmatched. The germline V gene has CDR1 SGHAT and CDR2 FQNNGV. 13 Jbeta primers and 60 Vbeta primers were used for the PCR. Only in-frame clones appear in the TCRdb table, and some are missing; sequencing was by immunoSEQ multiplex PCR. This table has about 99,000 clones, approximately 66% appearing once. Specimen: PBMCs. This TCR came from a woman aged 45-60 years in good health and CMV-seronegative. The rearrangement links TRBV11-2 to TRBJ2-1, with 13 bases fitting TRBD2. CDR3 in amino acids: CASSWTSGGLKVNNEQFF. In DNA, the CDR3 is TGTGCCAGCAGCTGGACTAGCGGGGGCTTGAAGGTCAACAATGAGCAGTTCTTC.